Each of the 15 T cell receptor beta chains below was sequenced from the same sample in a study of blood T cell repertoires in COVID-19. This table comes from immunoSEQ multiplex PCR, and its TCRdb copy is limited to in-frame clones, with some not included. The sample lists just over 300,000 clones; approximately 90% were seen once. The specimen sequenced was PBMCs or T cells enriched from blood (not recorded which). Every receptor here comes from a young man who had recovered from COVID-19.

This sequence joins TRBV6-1 and TRBJ1-5, with 7 bases fitting TRBD1. The J segment lost 2 bases and the V segment lost 2 bases, leaving 6 bases of the junction unmatched. The CDR3 runs 16 residues. CDR1 and CDR2 (germline): MNHNS, SASEGT. The CDR3 nucleotides are TGTGCCAGCAGTGAACTAGGGGGCGCAGGCAATCAGCCCCAGCATTTT. Translation gives CASSELGGAGNQPQHF.

The chain links TRBV13 to TRBJ1-2; no definite D call. The CDR3 is made up of 17 amino acids. The germline V and J ends were trimmed by 5 bases and 7 bases, with 26 bases remaining between them. Per germline, CDR1 PRHDT and CDR2 FYEKMQ (reference sequence). As DNA, the CDR3 is TGTGCCAGCAGCCCCCCGATATCCGCTGGGGAGTATTTTGGCTACACCTTC. Residues: CASSPPISAGEYFGYTF.

The V call is TRBV4-1, the J call TRBJ1-5; no clear D gene. This CDR3 has 16 residues. The V end was cut by 1 base, the J end by 0 bases, with 10 bases between. Germline assignment: CDR1 MGHRA and CDR2 YSYEKL. DNA for the CDR3: TGCGCCAGCAGCCAAGCCCAGGAATATAGCAATCAGCCCCAGCATTTT. Translation gives CASSQAQEYSNQPQHF.

The chain has TRBV30 and TRBJ1-4; D is perhaps TRBD1 (6 bases). With 0 bases removed from V and 7 bases from J, the gap between germline ends came to 12 bases. This CDR3 region has 14 residues. Per the germline V gene, CDR1 is GTSNPN and CDR2 is SVGIG (reference sequence). CDR3 DNA: TGTGCCTGGAGTGTAAAGGGGGATGGTGAAAAACTGTTTTTT. This encodes CAWSVKGDGEKLFF. Complete variable domain (other parts from reference TRBV30 and TRBJ1-4): SQTIHQWPATLVQPVGSPLSLECTVEGTSNPNLYWYRQAAGRGLQLLFYSVGIGQISSEVPQNLSASRPQDRQFILSSKKLLLSDSGFYLCAWSVKGDGEKLFFGSGTQLSVL.

This sequence joins TRBV3-1 (or the pseudogene TRBV3-2) and TRBJ2-1; 9 nucleotides match TRBD2. V gave up 6 bases and J gave up 5 bases; unmatched junction bases: 5. Germline CDR1 and CDR2: LGHDT and YNNKEL (reference sequence). The CDR3 has 14 residues. CDR3 sequence (DNA): TGTGCCAGCAGTCTCGCGGGAGGGAACAATGAGCAGTTCTTC. Protein product: CASSLAGGNNEQFF.

V usage is TRBV29-1 and J usage is TRBJ1-3; D is undetermined. CDR1 is SQVTM, CDR2 ANQGSEA, per germline. CDR3 length equals 15 residues. V was cut by 6 bases and J by 0 bases, with 15 bases left in between. This chain's CDR3 is CSVAGGRDSGNTIYF. The CDR3 coding sequence is TGCAGCGTCGCAGGTGGCAGAGACTCTGGAAACACCATATATTTT.

The chain couples TRBV10-1 to TRBJ1-1, with a tentative D call TRBD1 (5 bases). CDR3 size: 15 residues. CDR1 and CDR2 (germline): WNHNN, SYGVQD (reference sequence). V shed 4 bases and J shed 1 base, with 13 bases lying between them. DNA of the CDR3: TGCGCCAGCAGTGGGTCTGACAGCCAGAACACTGAAGCTTTCTTT. Amino acids: CASSGSDSQNTEAFF.

The chain has TRBV12-5 and TRBJ2-7; 9 bases agree with TRBD2. J gave up 7 bases and V 2 bases, and 3 bases lay outside the gene matches. Germline assignment: CDR1 LGHNT and CDR2 FRNRAP. There are 13 residues in the CDR3. DNA of the CDR3: TGTGCTAGTGGTTTGTCGGGACTAGCAGAGCAGTACTTC. Its translation is CASGLSGLAEQYF. The whole variable domain, filled in from reference TRBV12-5 and TRBJ2-7, reads DARVTQTPRHKVTEMGQEVTMRCQPILGHNTVFWYRQTMMQGLELLAYFRNRAPLDDSGMPKDRFSAEMPDATLATLKIQPSEPRDSAVYFCASGLSGLAEQYFGPGTRLTVT.

The genes are TRBV10-1 and TRBJ2-1; TRBD2 is a possible D gene (5 bases). The germline V gene has CDR1 WNHNN and CDR2 SYGVQD (reference sequence). CDR3 length: 15 residues. The V and J ends lost 3 bases and 8 bases respectively, with 17 bases between them. The chain's CDR3 is CASSDPGVGHHEQFF. The CDR3 coding sequence is TGCGCCAGCAGTGACCCCGGGGTCGGTCACCATGAGCAGTTCTTC.

This clone appeared a single time. This chain joins TRBV7-9 and TRBJ2-3, with D possibly matching TRBD2 (6 bases). CDR3 size: 14 residues. The V end lost 7 bases, the J end lost 2 bases, and 13 bases lay between the germline ends. Germline CDR1 is SEHNR and CDR2 is FQNEAQ (reference sequence). CDR3 sequence reads: CASIRERATDTQYF. CDR3 DNA sequence: TGTGCCAGCATCCGGGAGCGGGCCACAGATACGCAGTATTTT.

Only a few counts were recorded for this clone. This chain links TRBV6-5 with TRBJ2-7; maybe TRBD1 (6 bases). The CDR3 totals 15 residues. The V gene's germline CDR1 is MNHEY and CDR2 SVGAGI. V gave up 0 bases and J gave up 7 bases, with 16 bases separating them. In DNA, the CDR3 is TGTGCCAGCAGTTACTCGATTCTCGGCAGGGGAGAGCAGTACTTC. Its protein is CASSYSILGRGEQYF.

The chain joins TRBV4-2 to TRBJ1-2; D remains ambiguous. The germline V gene has CDR1 LGHNA and CDR2 YNFKEQ. V was clipped by 0 bases and J by 0 bases, with 8 bases between them. This CDR3 region has 15 residues. DNA for the CDR3: TGTGCCAGCAGCCAAGATCTCCCAGCTAACTATGGCTACACCTTC. Translated: CASSQDLPANYGYTF.

The chain joins TRBV3-1 (or the pseudogene TRBV3-2) to TRBJ2-5; weak D call: TRBD2 (5 bases). V was shortened by 4 bases and J by 7 bases, with 16 bases between the two germline ends. This CDR3 contains 14 residues. Germline CDR1 and CDR2: LGHDT and YNNKEL (reference sequence). The CDR3 loop reads CASSLETHEGTQYF. DNA of the CDR3: TGTGCCAGCAGCCTAGAGACCCACGAGGGGACCCAGTACTTC.

The V call is TRBV28, the J call TRBJ1-5; D gene uncertain. Germline-derived CDR1 and CDR2 are MDHEN and SYDVKM. Trimming cost V 6 bases and J 5 bases, with 11 bases left between them. CDR3 length: 13 residues. CDR3 DNA: TGTGCCAGCAGCCCCGGGGTGCATCAGCCCCAGCATTTT. Translation gives CASSPGVHQPQHF.

The chain combines TRBV7-9 with TRBJ2-2; 7 bases agree with TRBD1. Germline V gives CDR1 SEHNR, CDR2 FQNEAQ (reference sequence). V shed 11 bases, J shed 1 base, and the junction held 4 bases outside the gene matches. The CDR3 is 13 residues long. CDR3 coding DNA: TGTGCCTCCGGGACAGAGAACACCGGGGAGCTGTTTTTT. Its protein is CASGTENTGELFF.